This T cell receptor (beta chain) was obtained from a study of Graves' ophthalmopathy and Graves' hyperthyroidism. Findings of the study overall: At less than 71% sensitivity and about 72% specificity, the model predicted progression of the ophthalmopathy. Between ophthalmopathy and stable hyperthyroidism, a 13-signature model drew a separation with approximately 90% sensitivity and around 80% specificity.

Among the exclusions were patients with other autoimmune diseases, uncontrolled infections, pregnancy or lactation. Germline lookup yields CDR1 SEHNR and CDR2 FQNEAQ (reference sequence). V was shortened by 4 bases and J by 2 bases, with 8 bases between the two germline ends. This CDR3 spans 14 amino acids. A note on this clonotype: Its antigen remains unidentified.

From RNA, the CDR3 regions of TCR beta chains were amplified and sequenced. HTBI-primed first-round RT-PCR preceded second-round multiplex PCR. TCRdb itself ran the multiplex PCR reads through MiXCR, one entry per CDR3 protein. Among 200,000 to 250,000 distinct CDR3 sequences, about 47% were seen once, and the ten largest hold more than 45%. J is TRBJ2-2 and V is TRBV7-9; D possibly matches TRBD1 or TRBD2 (5 bases each). The TCR originated in an adult man with Graves' ophthalmopathy. The sequencing input was peripheral blood. The CDR3 DNA follows: TGTGCCAGCAGCTGGGACGTAAACACCGGGGAGCTGTTTTTT. Translating gives CASSWDVNTGELFF. Full variable domain (outside the CDR3, taken from reference TRBV7-9 and TRBJ2-2): DTGVSQNPRHKITKRGQNVTFRCDPISEHNRLYWYRQTLGQGPEFLTYFQNEAQLEKSRLLSDRFSAERPKGSFSTLEIQRTEQGDSAMYLCASSWDVNTGELFFGEGSRLTVL.